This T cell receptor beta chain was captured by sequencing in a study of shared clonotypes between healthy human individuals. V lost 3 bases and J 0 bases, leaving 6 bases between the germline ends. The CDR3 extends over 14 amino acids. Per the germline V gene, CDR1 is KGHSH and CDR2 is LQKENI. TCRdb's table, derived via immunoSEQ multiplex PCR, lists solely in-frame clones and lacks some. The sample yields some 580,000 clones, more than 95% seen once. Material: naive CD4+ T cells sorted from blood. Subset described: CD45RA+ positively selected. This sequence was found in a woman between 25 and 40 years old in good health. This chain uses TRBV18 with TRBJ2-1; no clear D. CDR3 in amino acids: CASSPSSSYNEQFF. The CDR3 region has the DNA TGTGCCAGCTCACCTTCTAGCTCCTACAATGAGCAGTTCTTC.